This passage covers 21 T cell receptor beta chains from one sample sequenced in a study of identical twins. TCRdb re-called the 5' RACE reads through MiXCR, storing one row per CDR3 protein. The data hold 1.5 million to 2 million distinct CDR3 sequences, with under 35% observed a single time. The sequenced sample consisted of cord blood. The source of these receptors is a newborn girl in good health.

In its sample, this clonotype was seen once. This chain joins TRBV7-2 and TRBJ2-3; weak D call: TRBD2 (5 bases). Germline CDR1 and CDR2: SGHTA and FQGNSA. The CDR3 length is 17 residues. Trimming pared 5 bases from V and 0 bases from J, leaving 18 bases between. The chain's CDR3 is CASSPLIARASTDTQYF. The CDR3 DNA follows: TGTGCCAGCAGCCCACTAATAGCGAGAGCTAGCACAGATACGCAGTATTTT.

This clonotype was observed a few times. The chain is built from TRBV10-1 and TRBJ2-7; TRBD2 matches at 9 bases. V shed 5 bases and J 7 bases; nucleotides not matched to a gene: 9. This CDR3 region has 14 residues. Looked up from germline, CDR1 is WNHNN and CDR2 is SYGVQD (reference sequence). CDR3: CASSPAGGQEEQYF. In DNA form, the CDR3 reads TGCGCCAGCAGTCCAGCGGGGGGTCAGGAAGAGCAGTACTTC.

The chain recombines TRBV12-3 or TRBV12-4 with TRBJ1-5; D is ambiguous. V dropped 0 bases and J dropped 6 bases, with 9 bases sitting between them. The CDR3 spans 14 residues. CDR3 residues: CASSLARFPQPQHF. The DNA for the CDR3 is TGTGCCAGCAGTTTAGCGCGATTCCCTCAGCCCCAGCATTTT.

J is TRBJ2-7 and V is TRBV27; 10 positions agree with TRBD1. The CDR3 loop spans 15 amino acids. Germline CDR1 is MNHEY and CDR2 is SMNVEV (reference sequence). V gave up 4 bases and J gave up 4 bases; unmatched junction bases: 7. CDR3 nucleotides: TGTGCCAGCAGTTACGCCGGGACAGGGGTATACGAGCAGTACTTC. Protein: CASSYAGTGVYEQYF.

This sequence joins TRBV4-2 and TRBJ2-1, with 10 bases that match TRBD2. The V gene's germline CDR1 is LGHNA and CDR2 YNFKEQ. V shed 6 bases, J shed 10 bases, and the junction held 12 bases outside the gene matches. CDR3 length: 15 residues. CDR3 residues: CASSPSGRDTYEQFF. In DNA, the CDR3 is TGTGCCAGCAGTCCTAGCGGGAGAGACACCTACGAGCAGTTCTTC.

V gene TRBV27 combines with J gene TRBJ2-4; D is possibly TRBD1 (6 bases). The CDR3 has 17 amino acids. With 2 bases removed from V and 1 base from J, the gap between germline ends came to 15 bases. Germline V CDR1 and CDR2: MNHEY, SMNVEV (reference sequence). The CDR3 DNA follows: TGTGCCAGCAGTTTAGACAGGCCCTGGGGGGCCAAAAACATTCAGTACTTC. This encodes CASSLDRPWGAKNIQYF.

This clonotype was seen more than once but under ten times. The chain recombines TRBV18 with TRBJ2-1; 16 nucleotides match TRBD2. The V and J ends lost 0 bases and 2 bases, in that order; junction bases with no gene match: 1. The CDR3 extends over 18 amino acids. Germline assignment: CDR1 KGHSH and CDR2 LQKENI. The CDR3 DNA follows: TGTGCCAGCTCACCACCGGGACTAGCGGGAGGGCCCTACAATGAGCAGTTCTTC. It encodes CASSPPGLAGGPYNEQFF.

Only one count was recorded for this clonotype. V and J are TRBV6-6 and TRBJ2-5, with 12 bases identical to TRBD2. The V gene's germline CDR1 is MNHNY and CDR2 SVGAGI (reference sequence). V lost 2 bases and J lost 13; bases outside the gene matches: 8. The CDR3 loop spans 14 amino acids. The CDR3 protein is CASSYHGLAGPLYF. Here the CDR3 DNA reads TGTGCCAGCAGTTACCATGGACTAGCGGGGCCCTTGTACTTC.

This clonotype was detected only a few times. The chain joins TRBV4-2 to TRBJ2-6; no clear D gene. The V and J ends lost 1 base and 0 bases respectively, with 10 bases between them. CDR1 is LGHNA, CDR2 YNFKEQ, per germline. The CDR3 totals 17 residues. CDR3 nucleotide sequence: TGTGCCAGCAGCCAAGGCAGTTTTTCCTCTGGGGCCAACGTCCTGACTTTC. Protein sequence: CASSQGSFSSGANVLTF.

Many counts were recorded for this clonotype. The J gene is TRBJ2-1, the V gene TRBV24-1, with 9 bases that match TRBD2. J was trimmed by 0 bases and V by 3 bases; bases with no gene match: 8. The length of the CDR3 is 18 residues. In germline, CDR1 is KGHDR, CDR2 SFDVKD. The CDR3 nucleotides read TGTGCCACCAGTGATCCCGGGACTAGCTGGAGCTCCTACAATGAGCAGTTCTTC. It translates to CATSDPGTSWSSYNEQFF.

This clonotype turned up a few times. V is TRBV7-9 and J is TRBJ1-4; 8 bases are shared with TRBD1. This CDR3 is 14 amino acids long. Per the germline V gene, CDR1 is SEHNR and CDR2 is FQNEAQ (reference sequence). V shed 6 bases and J 3 bases; nucleotides not matched to a gene: 3. CDR3 region: CASRPTGANEKLFF. Written as DNA, the CDR3 is TGTGCCAGCAGACCGACAGGGGCTAATGAAAAACTGTTTTTT.

This chain joins TRBV4-2 and TRBJ2-5, with 10 bases lining up with TRBD2. With 3 bases clipped from V and 5 bases from J, the junction kept 3 bases outside the gene matches. The CDR3 is made up of 14 amino acids. CDR1 is LGHNA, CDR2 YNFKEQ, per germline. The CDR3 protein is CASSHSGGGETQYF. The CDR3, as DNA: TGTGCCAGCAGCCACAGCGGGGGGGGCGAGACCCAGTACTTC.

This clonotype has just a few counts. The chain has TRBV5-1 and TRBJ2-5, with D possibly being TRBD1 or TRBD2 (5 bases each). Germline CDR1 and CDR2: SGHRS and YFSETQ. This CDR3 comprises 14 residues. V was shortened by 4 bases and J by 5 bases, with 15 bases between the two germline ends. The DNA for the CDR3 is TGCGCCAGCAGCATAGCTCCGGGACCCGAGACCCAGTACTTC. This gives the protein CASSIAPGPETQYF.

To note about this clonotype: An end of the junction differs from the germline gene, which may be a read error. Written as DNA, the CDR3 is TGTGCCGGCAGCTTAGGGAGGCGGCGCACAGATACGCAGTATTTT. Translated: CAGSLGRRRTDTQYF. The rearrangement joins TRBV7-2 to TRBJ2-3, with a tentative D call TRBD2 (6 bases). This CDR3 contains 15 residues. Germline lookup yields CDR1 SGHTA and CDR2 FQGNSA.

The chain is built from TRBV25-1 and TRBJ1-6; D is unclear. The CDR3 extends over 14 amino acids. V dropped 4 bases and J dropped 6 bases, with 10 bases sitting between them. Germline V gene sequence: CDR1 MGHDK, CDR2 SYGVNS. The CDR3 region is CASSGRVPNSPLHF. The CDR3, as DNA: TGTGCCAGCAGTGGCCGGGTCCCTAATTCACCCCTCCACTTT. Full variable domain (outside the CDR3, taken from reference TRBV25-1 and TRBJ1-6): EADIYQTPRYLVIGTGKKITLECSQTMGHDKMYWYQQDPGMELHLIHYSYGVNSTEKGDLSSESTVSRIRTEHFPLTLESARPSHTSQYLCASSGRVPNSPLHFGNGTRLTVT.

The chain carries TRBV20-1 and TRBJ2-5; D is tentatively TRBD1 or TRBD2 (5 bases each). V was trimmed by 5 bases and J by 11 bases, leaving 27 bases between them. Germline V lookup: CDR1 DFQATT, CDR2 SNEGSKA (reference sequence). The CDR3 sequence is 15 residues long. CDR3 DNA sequence: TGCAGTGCTCATCCAAGTGCAGGGTTTTGGTGGGAGCAGTACTTC. Translating it yields CSAHPSAGFWWEQYF.

This clonotype came up a few times. The chain couples TRBV20-1 to TRBJ1-3; D unresolved. Germline V CDR1 and CDR2: DFQATT, SNEGSKA (reference sequence). The CDR3 has 14 amino acids. Between the trimmed V and J ends, which lost 1 base and 0 bases, there was a span of 7 bases. The CDR3 region has the DNA TGCAGTGCTAGAGTGGGCCTCTCTGGAAACACCATATATTTT. Translation: CSARVGLSGNTIYF.

Many counts were recorded for this clonotype. The chain carries TRBV19 and TRBJ1-2, with unresolved D. CDR3 length: 11 amino acids. The V gene lost 9 bases and the J gene lost 5 bases, with 10 bases spanning the gap. Germline V lookup: CDR1 LNHDA, CDR2 SQIVND (reference sequence). The CDR3 sequence: CASSINYGYTF. In DNA, the CDR3 is TGTGCCAGCAGCATTAATTATGGCTACACCTTC.

This clonotype has just one count. The chain links TRBV20-1 to TRBJ2-4; D is uncertain. This CDR3 comprises 14 residues. Germline loops: CDR1 DFQATT, CDR2 SNEGSKA (reference sequence). Trimming took off 0 bases at V and 3 bases at J, with 9 bases between the two ends. For the CDR3, the DNA is TGCAGTGCTAGAGAGCCGGCAGTCAAAAACATTCAGTACTTC. This codes for CSAREPAVKNIQYF.

The chain is built from TRBV29-1 and TRBJ1-2; 7 bases fit TRBD1. This CDR3 is built from 13 residues. Trimming at V came to 6 bases and at J to 0 bases, leaving 4 bases not matched to a gene. The germline gives CDR1 SQVTM, CDR2 ANQGSEA. The CDR3 region is CSVRDSSNYGYTF. DNA for the CDR3: TGCAGCGTCCGGGACAGTTCTAACTATGGCTACACCTTC.

This clonotype is a singleton in its sample. The V call is TRBV20-1, the J call TRBJ2-5; perhaps D is TRBD1 or TRBD2 (5 bases each). The closer fit of TRBJ2-7 to the DNA end suggests the J call may be wrong. The germline V gene has CDR1 DFQATT and CDR2 SNEGSKA (reference sequence). This CDR3 is 13 amino acids long. The CDR3 DNA sequence: TGCAGTGCTAGGGGGGACGGATACTACGAGCAGTACTTC. Translating it yields CSARGDGYYEQYF.